The count of the clone carrying this TCR beta chain is one. Patients got ipilimumab 1 mg/kg beginning 14 to 28 days post-transplant. The sample originates from a study of ipilimumab plus nivolumab after autologous stem cell transplantation. Study overall: Patients received a median of roughly five ipilimumab and roughly eight nivolumab doses.

The assay was immunoSEQ multiplex PCR, and TCRdb's table has in-frame clones only and misses some. The table has about 40,000 clones, 80% to 95% seen once. Unmatched junction bases numbered 4, after V lost 2 bases and J lost 0 bases. The CDR3 contains 16 residues. Germline CDR1 and CDR2: LGHNA and YSLEER. Sequencing was performed on PBMCs, taken in a trial of ipilimumab plus nivolumab as post-transplant consolidation. This chain joins TRBV4-3 and TRBJ1-3, with 7 positions matching TRBD1. The sequence was collected from a male donor with multiple myeloma. CDR3 sequence reads: CASSQYSGGSGNTIYF. Written as DNA, the CDR3 is TGCGCCAGCAGCCAATATTCAGGGGGCTCTGGAAACACCATATATTTT.